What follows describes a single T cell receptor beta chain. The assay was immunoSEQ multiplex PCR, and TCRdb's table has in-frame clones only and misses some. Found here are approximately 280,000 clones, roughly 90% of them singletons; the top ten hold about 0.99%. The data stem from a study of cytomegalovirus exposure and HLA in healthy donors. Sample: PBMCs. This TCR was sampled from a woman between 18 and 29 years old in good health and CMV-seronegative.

The CDR3 sequence: CASTRTGYEETQYF. In nucleotides, the CDR3 is TGTGCCAGCACCAGGACAGGGTACGAAGAGACCCAGTACTTC. The chain carries TRBV9 and TRBJ2-5, with 8 bases that match TRBD1. This CDR3 spans 14 amino acids. Germline V gene data show CDR1 as SGDLS and CDR2 as YYNGEE. V trimming: 6 bases; J trimming: 3 bases; junction bases outside the gene matches: 7.